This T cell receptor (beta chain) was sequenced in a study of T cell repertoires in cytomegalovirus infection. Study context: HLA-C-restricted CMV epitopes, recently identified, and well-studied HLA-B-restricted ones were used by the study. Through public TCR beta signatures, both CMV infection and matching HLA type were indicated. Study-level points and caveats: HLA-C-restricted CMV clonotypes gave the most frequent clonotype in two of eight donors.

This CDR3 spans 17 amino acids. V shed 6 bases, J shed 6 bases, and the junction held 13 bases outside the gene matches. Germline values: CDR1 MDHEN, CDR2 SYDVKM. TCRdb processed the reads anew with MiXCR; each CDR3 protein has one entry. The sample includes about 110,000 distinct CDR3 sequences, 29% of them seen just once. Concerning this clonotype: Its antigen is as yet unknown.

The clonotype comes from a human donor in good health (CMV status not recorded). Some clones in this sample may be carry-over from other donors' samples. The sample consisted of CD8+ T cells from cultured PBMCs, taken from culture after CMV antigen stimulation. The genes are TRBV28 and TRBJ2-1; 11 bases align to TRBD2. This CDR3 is CASRELAGAPTANEQFF. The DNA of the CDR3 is TGTGCCAGCAGGGAACTAGCGGGGGCACCTACCGCCAATGAGCAGTTCTTC.